The following is a T cell receptor (beta chain) sequence with its context. The data were taken from a study of shared T cell receptors in the human thymus. Germline V gives CDR1 GTSNPN, CDR2 SVGIG (reference sequence). Trimming pared 3 bases from V and 0 bases from J, leaving 15 bases between. The CDR3 consists of 16 residues. Sequencing was performed with immunoSEQ multiplex PCR; in TCRdb, only in-frame clones are kept and a portion is missing. The data show approximately 580,000 clones, approximately 80% seen once. This sample also appeared in a second study, on human thymus T cells. As that report states: Thymus specimens were resections from corrective heart surgery. Biased V and J segment usage appeared in thymus and peripheral blood. Related reports documented highly overlapping thymic repertoires among unrelated individuals.

The genes are TRBV30 and TRBJ2-4; possibly TRBD1 for D (6 bases). This clonotype originated in a boy less than two years old with a congenital heart defect. Source material: thymocytes. The CDR3 loop is CAWRKRDTQAKNIQYF. The CDR3 DNA sequence: TGTGCCTGGAGGAAACGGGACACCCAAGCCAAAAACATTCAGTACTTC.